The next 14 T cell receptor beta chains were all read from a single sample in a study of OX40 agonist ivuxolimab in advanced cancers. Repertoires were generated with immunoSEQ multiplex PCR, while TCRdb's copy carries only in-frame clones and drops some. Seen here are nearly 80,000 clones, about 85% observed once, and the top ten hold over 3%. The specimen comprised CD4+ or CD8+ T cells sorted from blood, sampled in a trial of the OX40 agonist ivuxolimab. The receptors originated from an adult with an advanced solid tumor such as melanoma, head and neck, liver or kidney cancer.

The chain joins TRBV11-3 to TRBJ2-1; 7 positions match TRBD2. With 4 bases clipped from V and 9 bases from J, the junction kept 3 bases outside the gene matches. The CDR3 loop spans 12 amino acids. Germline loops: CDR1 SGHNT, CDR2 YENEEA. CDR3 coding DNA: TGTGCCAGCAGCTCCTGGGGGGGTGAGCAGTTCTTC. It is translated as CASSSWGGEQFF.

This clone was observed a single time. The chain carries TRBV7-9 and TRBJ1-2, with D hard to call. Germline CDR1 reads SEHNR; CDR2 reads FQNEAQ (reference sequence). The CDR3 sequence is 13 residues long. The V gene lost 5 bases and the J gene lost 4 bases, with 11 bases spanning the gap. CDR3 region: CASSPRHGYGYTF. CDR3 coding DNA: TGTGCCAGCAGCCCACGACATGGCTATGGCTACACCTTC.

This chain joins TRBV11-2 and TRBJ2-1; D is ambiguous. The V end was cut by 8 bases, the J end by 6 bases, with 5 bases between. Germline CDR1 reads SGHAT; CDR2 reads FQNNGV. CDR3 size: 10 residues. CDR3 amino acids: CASGINEQFF. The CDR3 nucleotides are TGTGCCAGCGGAATCAATGAGCAGTTCTTC. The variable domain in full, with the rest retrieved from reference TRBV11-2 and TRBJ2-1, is EAGVAQSPRYKIIEKRQSVAFWCNPISGHATLYWYQQILGQGPKLLIQFQNNGVVDDSQLPKDRFSAERLKGVDSTLKIQPAKLEDSAVYLCASGINEQFFGPGTRLTVL.

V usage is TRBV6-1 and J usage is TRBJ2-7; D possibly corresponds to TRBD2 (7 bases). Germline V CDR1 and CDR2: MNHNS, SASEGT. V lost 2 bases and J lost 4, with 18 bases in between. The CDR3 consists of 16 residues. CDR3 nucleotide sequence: TGTGCCAGCAGTGAATGGATTACAGGGAGGGATTACGAGCAGTACTTC. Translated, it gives CASSEWITGRDYEQYF.

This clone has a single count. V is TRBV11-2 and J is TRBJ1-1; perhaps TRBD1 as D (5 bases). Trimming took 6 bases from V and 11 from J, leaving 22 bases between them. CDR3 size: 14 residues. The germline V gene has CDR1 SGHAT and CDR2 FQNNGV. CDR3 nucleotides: TGTGCCAGCAGGAGGGGTTCAAGCGCCGGTGTGGCTTTCTTT. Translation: CASRRGSSAGVAFF.

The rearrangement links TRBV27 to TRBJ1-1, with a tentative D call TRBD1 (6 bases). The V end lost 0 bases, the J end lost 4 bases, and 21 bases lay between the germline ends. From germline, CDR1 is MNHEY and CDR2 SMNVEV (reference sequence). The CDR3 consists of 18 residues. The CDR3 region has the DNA TGTGCCAGCAGTTTATCGGCTTCGGGGGCGCAGGTAGGCACTGAAGCTTTCTTT. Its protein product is CASSLSASGAQVGTEAFF.

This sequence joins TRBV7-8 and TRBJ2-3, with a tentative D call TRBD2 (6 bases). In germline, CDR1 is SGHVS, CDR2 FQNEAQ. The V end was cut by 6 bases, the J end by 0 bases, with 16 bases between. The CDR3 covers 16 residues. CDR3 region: CASRRQRADSTDTQYF. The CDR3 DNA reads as TGTGCCAGCAGACGGCAGCGGGCGGACAGCACAGATACGCAGTATTTT.

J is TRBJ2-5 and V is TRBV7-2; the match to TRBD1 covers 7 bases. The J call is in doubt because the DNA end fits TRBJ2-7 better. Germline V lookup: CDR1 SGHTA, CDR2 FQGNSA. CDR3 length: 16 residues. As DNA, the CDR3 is TGTGCCAGCAGCTTAGCAGGCACAGGGGAAGCCTACGAGCAGTACTTC. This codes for CASSLAGTGEAYEQYF.

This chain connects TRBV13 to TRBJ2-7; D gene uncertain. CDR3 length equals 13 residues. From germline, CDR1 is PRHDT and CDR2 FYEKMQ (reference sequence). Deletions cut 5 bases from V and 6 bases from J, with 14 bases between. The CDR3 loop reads CASSLTGMLEQYF. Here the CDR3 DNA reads TGTGCCAGCAGCCTCACCGGCATGCTCGAGCAGTACTTC.

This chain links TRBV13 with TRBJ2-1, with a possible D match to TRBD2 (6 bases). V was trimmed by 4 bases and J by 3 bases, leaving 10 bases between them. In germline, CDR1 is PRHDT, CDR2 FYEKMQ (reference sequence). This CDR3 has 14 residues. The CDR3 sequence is CASSSFSGYNEQFF. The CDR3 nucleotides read TGTGCCAGCAGCTCTTTTAGCGGCTACAATGAGCAGTTCTTC.

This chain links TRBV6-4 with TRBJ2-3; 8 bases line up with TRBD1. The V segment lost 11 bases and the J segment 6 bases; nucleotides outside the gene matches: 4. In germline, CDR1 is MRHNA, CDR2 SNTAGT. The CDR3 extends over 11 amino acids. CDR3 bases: TGTGCCGGACAGGGTAGTGATACGCAGTATTTT. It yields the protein CAGQGSDTQYF.

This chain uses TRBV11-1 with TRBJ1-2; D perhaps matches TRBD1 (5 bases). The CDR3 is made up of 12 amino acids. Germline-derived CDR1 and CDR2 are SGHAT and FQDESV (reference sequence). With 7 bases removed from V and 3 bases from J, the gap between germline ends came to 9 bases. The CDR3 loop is CASKGRDYGYTF. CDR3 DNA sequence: TGTGCCAGCAAGGGCAGGGACTATGGCTACACCTTC. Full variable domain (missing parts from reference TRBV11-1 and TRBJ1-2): EAEVAQSPRYKITEKSQAVAFWCDPISGHATLYWYRQILGQGPELLVQFQDESVVDDSQLPKDRFSAERLKGVDSTLKIQPAELGDSAMYLCASKGRDYGYTFGSGTRLTVV.

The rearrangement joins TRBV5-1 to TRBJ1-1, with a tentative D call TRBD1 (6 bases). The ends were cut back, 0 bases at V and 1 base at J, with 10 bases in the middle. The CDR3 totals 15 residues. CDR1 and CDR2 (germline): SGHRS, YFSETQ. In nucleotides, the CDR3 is TGCGCCAGCAGCTTGGGCGCCAGGGGGAACACTGAAGCTTTCTTT. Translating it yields CASSLGARGNTEAFF.

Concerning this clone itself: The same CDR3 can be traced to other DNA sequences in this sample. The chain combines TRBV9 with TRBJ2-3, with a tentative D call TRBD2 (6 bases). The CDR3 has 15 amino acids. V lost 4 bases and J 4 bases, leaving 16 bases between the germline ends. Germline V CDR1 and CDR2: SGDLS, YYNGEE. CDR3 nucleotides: TGTGCCAGCAGCCTTGAACCGGGAGAAGCAGATACGCAGTATTTT. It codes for CASSLEPGEADTQYF. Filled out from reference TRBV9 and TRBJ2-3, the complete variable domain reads DSGVTQTPKHLITATGQRVTLRCSPRSGDLSVYWYQQSLDQGLQFLIQYYNGEERAKGNILERFSAQQFPDLHSELNLSSLELGDSALYFCASSLEPGEADTQYFGPGTRLTVL.